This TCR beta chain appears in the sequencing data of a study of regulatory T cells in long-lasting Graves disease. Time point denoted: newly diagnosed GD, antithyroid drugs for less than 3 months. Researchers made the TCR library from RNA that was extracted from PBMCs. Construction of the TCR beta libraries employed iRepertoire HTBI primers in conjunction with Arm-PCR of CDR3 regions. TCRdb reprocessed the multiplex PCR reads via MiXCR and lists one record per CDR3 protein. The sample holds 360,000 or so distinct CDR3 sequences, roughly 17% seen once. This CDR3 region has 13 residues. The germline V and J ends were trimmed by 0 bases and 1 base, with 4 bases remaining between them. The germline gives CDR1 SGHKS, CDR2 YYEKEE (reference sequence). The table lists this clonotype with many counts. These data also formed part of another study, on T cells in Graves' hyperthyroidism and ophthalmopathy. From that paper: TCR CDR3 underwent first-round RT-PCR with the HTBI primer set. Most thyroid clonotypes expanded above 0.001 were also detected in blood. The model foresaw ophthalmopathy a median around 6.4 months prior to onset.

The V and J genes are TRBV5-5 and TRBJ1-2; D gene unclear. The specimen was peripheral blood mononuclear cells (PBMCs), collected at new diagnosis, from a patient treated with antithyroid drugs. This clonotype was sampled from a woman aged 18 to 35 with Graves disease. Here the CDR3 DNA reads TGTGCCAGCAGCTTGGAAAATAACTATGGCTACACCTTC. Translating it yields CASSLENNYGYTF.